The source of this TCR beta chain is a study of T-cell reconstitution after alpha-beta-depleted transplantation in children. Preparation of the TCRbeta library involved a method that used unique molecular identifiers. TCRdb re-analysed the PCR reads in MiXCR, keeping a single row per CDR3 protein. Among more than 150,000 distinct CDR3 sequences listed, about 14% were seen once. The CDR3 is made up of 15 amino acids. Germline lookup yields CDR1 SGHRS and CDR2 YFSETQ. Trimming shortened V by 2 bases and J by 9 bases, and 18 bases separated the two germline ends. At least ten counts were recorded for this clonotype.

The chain joins TRBV5-1 to TRBJ2-1, with D perhaps TRBD2 (5 bases). The clonotype comes from a human donor who donated a stem cell graft to a child with acute lymphoblastic leukemia. This specimen consisted of PBMCs from the stem cell graft donor, obtained from the stem cell graft. The CDR3 DNA reads TGCGCCAGCAGCTTAAAAACTAGTTCGTTAGTTGAGCAGTTCTTC. This codes for CASSLKTSSLVEQFF.